This T cell receptor (beta chain) was identified in a study of cytomegalovirus exposure and HLA in healthy donors. Study results and limitations: Most TCR beta V segments were productive about 90% or about 30% of the time in an earlier analysis. It was reportedly the case that the classifier diagnosed cytomegalovirus status with high specificity and sensitivity.

The germline CDR1 and CDR2 sequences are SGHRS and YFSETQ. Trimming at V came to 4 bases and at J to 6 bases, leaving 7 bases not matched to a gene. This CDR3 comprises 16 residues. The donors gave bone marrow, and they were healthy. About this clone: Its antigen is unknown.

Vbeta (60) and Jbeta (13) primers were used in the PCR. TCRdb's copy holds only in-frame clones and misses some; the assay was immunoSEQ multiplex PCR. Of 59,000 or so clones listed, 65% to 80% are singletons. This clonotype was obtained from a man under 40 in good health and CMV-seropositive. This rearrangement joins TRBV5-1 to TRBJ2-1; TRBD2 aligns across 13 bases. Sequencing was performed on PBMCs. CDR3 sequence (DNA): TGCGCCAGCAGCCCGGGGACTAGCGGGGTTCGCAATGAGCAGTTCTTC. Translated, it gives CASSPGTSGVRNEQFF.